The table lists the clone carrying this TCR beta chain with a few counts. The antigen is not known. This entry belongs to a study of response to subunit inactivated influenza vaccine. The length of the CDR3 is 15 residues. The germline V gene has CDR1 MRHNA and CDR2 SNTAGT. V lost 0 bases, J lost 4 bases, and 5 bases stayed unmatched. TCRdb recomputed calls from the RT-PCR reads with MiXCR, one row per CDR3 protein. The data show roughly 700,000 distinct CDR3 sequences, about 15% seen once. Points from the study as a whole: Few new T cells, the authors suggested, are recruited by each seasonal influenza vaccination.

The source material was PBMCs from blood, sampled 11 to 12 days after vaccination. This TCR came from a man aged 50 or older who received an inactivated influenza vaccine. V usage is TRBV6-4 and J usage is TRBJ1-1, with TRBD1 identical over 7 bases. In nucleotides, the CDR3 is TGTGCCAGCAGTGACTCGCCAGGGGGTGTCACTGAAGCTTTCTTT. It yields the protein CASSDSPGGVTEAFF.